The 28 T cell receptor beta chains reported below all come from one sample, sequenced in a study of cytomegalovirus exposure and HLA in healthy donors. In the PCR, 60 Vbeta and 13 Jbeta primers were used. The protocol was immunoSEQ multiplex PCR, while the TCRdb copy is restricted to in-frame clones and leaves out a portion. The sample includes some 95,000 clones, 60% to 85% of them seen just once. Sequencing input: PBMCs. Receptor source: a man aged 45-65 years in good health and CMV-seropositive.

As to this clone: One end of the junction does not line up with germline, which may come from a read error. This chain links TRBV4-3 with TRBJ1-3; D uncertain. The CDR3 totals 13 residues. CDR1 is LGHNA, CDR2 YSLEER, per germline. In DNA form, the CDR3 reads TGCGCCAGCAGCCAAGGAAATGGAGACACCATATATTTT. Protein: CASSQGNGDTIYF.

The chain links TRBV29-1 to TRBJ1-6; D is undetermined. There are 14 residues in the CDR3. The V end was cut by 4 bases, the J end by 7 bases, with 14 bases between. Germline loops: CDR1 SQVTM, CDR2 ANQGSEA. CDR3 loop: CSVGLSEGNSPLHF. The CDR3 DNA reads TGCAGCGTTGGCCTATCGGAGGGCAATTCACCCCTCCACTTT. The full variable domain, rest sourced from reference TRBV29-1 and TRBJ1-6, is SAVISQKPSRDICQRGTSLTIQCQVDSQVTMMFWYRQQPGQSLTLIATANQGSEATYESGFVIDKFPISRPNLTFSTLTVSNMSPEDSSIYLCSVGLSEGNSPLHFGNGTRLTVT.

The rearrangement uses TRBV6-1 and TRBJ1-3; a possible D gene is TRBD1 (6 bases). In germline, CDR1 is MNHNS, CDR2 SASEGT. V lost 2 bases to trimming and J lost 4 bases, with 15 bases between them. The CDR3 runs 16 residues. CDR3 residues: CASSESRGSGGNTIYF. CDR3 bases: TGTGCCAGCAGTGAATCGAGGGGGTCGGGGGGAAACACCATATATTTT.

This clone was detected only a few times. The chain couples TRBV15 to TRBJ1-2; the match to TRBD1 covers 9 bases. Germline V CDR1 and CDR2: LNHNV, YYDKDF (reference sequence). The CDR3 is 13 residues long. V shed 8 bases, J shed 6 bases, and the junction held 7 bases outside the gene matches. The CDR3, as DNA: TGTGCCACCGAACCGGACAGGGGAAATGGCTACACCTTC. Amino acids: CATEPDRGNGYTF.

V usage is TRBV2 and J usage is TRBJ2-5; D unresolved. V gave up 4 bases and J gave up 1 base, with 7 bases separating them. Germline CDR1 reads SNHLY; CDR2 reads FYNNEI. CDR3 length equals 13 residues. In DNA form, the CDR3 reads TGTGCCAGCAGTGTGTCAGTCCAAGAGACCCAGTACTTC. Amino acids: CASSVSVQETQYF. Using reference TRBV2 and TRBJ2-5 for the parts outside the CDR3, the full variable domain is EPEVTQTPSHQVTQMGQEVILRCVPISNHLYFYWYRQILGQKVEFLVSFYNNEISEKSEIFDDQFSVERPDGSNFTLKIRSTKLEDSAMYFCASSVSVQETQYFGPGTRLLVL.

The rearrangement joins TRBV5-1 to TRBJ2-5; 11 bases line up with TRBD2. The DNA matches TRBJ2-7 better at its end, which makes the J call doubtful. Germline loops: CDR1 SGHRS, CDR2 YFSETQ. This CDR3 has 19 amino acids. The chain's CDR3 is CASSSLAGGATTSSYEQYF. The DNA for the CDR3 is TGCGCCAGCAGCTCCCTAGCGGGGGGCGCTACAACTAGCTCCTACGAGCAGTACTTC.

This chain joins TRBV27 and TRBJ2-1; 7 bases are a match to TRBD1. V shed 0 bases and J 3 bases; nucleotides not matched to a gene: 5. CDR1 is MNHEY, CDR2 SMNVEV, per germline (reference sequence). This CDR3 has 16 residues. This CDR3 is CASSLSSGQSYNEQFF. The CDR3 DNA is TGTGCCAGCAGTTTATCCTCGGGACAGAGCTACAATGAGCAGTTCTTC.

The chain recombines TRBV10-1 with TRBJ2-7, with TRBD1 as a possible D gene (6 bases). Trimming pared 10 bases from V and 2 bases from J, leaving 18 bases between. The CDR3 consists of 14 residues. CDR1 WNHNN and CDR2 SYGVQD come from the germline V gene (reference sequence). The CDR3 is CATQGRNVTYEQYF. The CDR3, as DNA: TGCGCCACCCAGGGGCGCAACGTAACCTACGAGCAGTACTTC.

The table lists this clone with a few counts. The chain employs TRBV21-1 and TRBJ2-2; TRBD2, as called in the table, went unchecked against the DNA. TRBV21-1 is described as a pseudogene. The CDR3 has 15 residues. CDR3 residues: CASSRGRPNTGELFF. CDR3 in DNA: TGTGCCAGCAGCAGAGGCAGACCGAACACCGGGGAGCTGTTTTTT.

The J gene is TRBJ1-1, the V gene TRBV18; the D gene is possibly TRBD1 (5 bases). The V gene lost 0 bases and the J gene lost 0 bases, with 8 bases spanning the gap. Germline V gene data show CDR1 as KGHSH and CDR2 as LQKENI. This CDR3 spans 15 amino acids. CDR3 in amino acids: CASSPPGALNTEAFF. The CDR3 nucleotides read TGTGCCAGCTCACCACCAGGGGCTTTGAACACTGAAGCTTTCTTT.

This clone was counted only a few times. This chain connects TRBV7-6 to TRBJ1-5; 8 bases match TRBD1. Looked up from germline, CDR1 is SGHVS and CDR2 is FNYEAQ. Trimming took 1 base from V and 6 from J; bases not matched to a gene: 2. This CDR3 region has 14 residues. The CDR3: CASSLEQGGQPQHF. DNA for the CDR3: TGTGCCAGCAGCTTAGAACAGGGGGGTCAGCCCCAGCATTTT.

V gene TRBV7-2 combines with J gene TRBJ2-7; 8 nucleotides match TRBD2. The CDR3 loop spans 15 amino acids. After removal of 6 bases from V and 2 bases from J, the junction contained 9 bases not matched to a gene. The germline V gene has CDR1 SGHTA and CDR2 FQGNSA. The CDR3 nucleotides are TGTGCCAGCAGGATGGGGGCGGGGGGCCCCTACGAGCAGTACTTC. It yields the protein CASRMGAGGPYEQYF. The full variable domain, its missing parts supplied by reference TRBV7-2 and TRBJ2-7, is GAGVSQSPSNKVTEKGKDVELRCDPISGHTALYWYRQSLGQGLEFLIYFQGNSAPDKSGLPSDRFSAERTGGSVSTLTIQRTQQEDSAVYLCASRMGAGGPYEQYFGPGTRLTVT.

The sample holds a few counts of this clone. At one end the junction does not follow the germline gene, possibly because of a read error. V usage is TRBV27 and J usage is TRBJ1-5, with TRBD1 as a possible D gene (6 bases). CDR3 length: 14 amino acids. The germline gives CDR1 MNHEY, CDR2 SMNVEV (reference sequence). The DNA of the CDR3 is TGTGCCAGCAGTTTAGGCGGTTTCGGACAGCCCCAGAATTTT. This sequence encodes CASSLGGFGQPQNF.

This clone was seen more than once but under ten times. The rearrangement uses TRBV6-1 and TRBJ2-3, with D perhaps TRBD1 (5 bases). CDR1 and CDR2 (germline): MNHNS, SASEGT. Trimming shortened V by 8 bases and J by 5 bases, and 14 bases separated the two germline ends. The CDR3 is made up of 13 amino acids. The DNA for the CDR3 is TGTGCCAGCTCCAGGGATGTGAAAGATACGCAGTATTTT. Its translation: CASSRDVKDTQYF.

This chain joins TRBV6-1 and TRBJ1-5, with TRBD1 as a possible D gene (5 bases). This CDR3 is built from 14 residues. V was trimmed by 7 bases and J by 0 bases, leaving 10 bases between them. Germline loops: CDR1 MNHNS, CDR2 SASEGT. CDR3 nucleotides: TGTGCCAGCACTGGGGGGGATAGCAATCAGCCCCAGCATTTT. Amino acids: CASTGGDSNQPQHF.

This chain links TRBV29-1 with TRBJ2-7; 9 nucleotides line up with TRBD1. The V segment lost 6 bases and the J segment 3 bases; nucleotides outside the gene matches: 12. The CDR3 sequence is 15 residues long. From germline, CDR1 is SQVTM and CDR2 ANQGSEA. The CDR3 DNA follows: TGCAGCGTCCGTACGGGACAGGGAGGCCTCTACGAGCAGTACTTC. This translates into CSVRTGQGGLYEQYF.

A word on this clone: One end of the junction is discordant with germline, which a read error may explain. V and J are TRBV4-2 and TRBJ1-2; TRBD1 is a possible D gene (5 bases). Germline V gene lookup returns CDR1 LGHNA and CDR2 YNFKEQ. This CDR3 region has 14 residues. Written as DNA, the CDR3 is TGTGCCAGCAGCCAAGGGGGGGAATTAAATGGCTACCCCTTC. Its protein product is CASSQGGELNGYPF.

V is TRBV5-5 and J is TRBJ1-5; weak D call: TRBD1 (6 bases). V was pared by 0 bases and J by 1 base, with 8 bases between. The germline gives CDR1 SGHKS, CDR2 YYEKEE (reference sequence). The CDR3 loop spans 15 amino acids. CDR3 region: CASSLGGLSNQPQHF. CDR3 in DNA: TGTGCCAGCAGCTTGGGGGGGCTCAGCAATCAGCCCCAGCATTTT.

J is TRBJ2-3 and V is TRBV10-3; the match to TRBD2 covers 7 bases. Germline values: CDR1 ENHRY, CDR2 SYGVKD. The CDR3 totals 15 residues. Germline trimming cut 2 bases from V and 3 bases from J; bases unmatched to any gene: 5. CDR3 sequence reads: CAISETASGTDTQYF. The CDR3, as DNA: TGTGCCATCAGTGAGACCGCTAGCGGAACAGATACGCAGTATTTT.

The rearrangement uses TRBV7-9 and TRBJ2-7; weak D call: TRBD1 (5 bases). In germline, CDR1 is SEHNR, CDR2 FQNEAQ (reference sequence). The CDR3 is 17 residues long. Trimming left V 1 base short and J 1 base short, with 17 bases between. CDR3 region: CASSLVVITGNSYEQYF. CDR3 bases: TGTGCCAGCAGCTTAGTTGTGATCACAGGAAATTCCTACGAGCAGTACTTC.

This chain joins TRBV2 and TRBJ2-5; 9 bases map to TRBD2. J lost 5 bases, V lost 4 bases, and 8 bases had no gene match. The CDR3 has 15 residues. The V gene's germline CDR1 is SNHLY and CDR2 FYNNEI. The CDR3 bases are TGTGCCAGCAGTGCCTCGGCGGGGGGGCGGGAGACCCAGTACTTC. This translates into CASSASAGGRETQYF. The complete variable domain, with remaining parts taken from reference TRBV2 and TRBJ2-5, reads EPEVTQTPSHQVTQMGQEVILRCVPISNHLYFYWYRQILGQKVEFLVSFYNNEISEKSEIFDDQFSVERPDGSNFTLKIRSTKLEDSAMYFCASSASAGGRETQYFGPGTRLLVL.

V is TRBV4-3 and J is TRBJ2-7; D is uncertain. The CDR3 spans 14 residues. Germline CDR1 and CDR2: LGHNA and YSLEER. Trimming cost V 1 base and J 2 bases, with 9 bases left between them. The CDR3 region is CASSQVHGAYEQYF. The CDR3 coding sequence is TGCGCCAGCAGCCAAGTCCACGGAGCCTACGAGCAGTACTTC.

The V call is TRBV2, the J call TRBJ1-3, with 7 positions matching TRBD1. CDR1 SNHLY and CDR2 FYNNEI come from the germline V gene. The CDR3 totals 13 residues. After removal of 6 bases from V and 4 bases from J, the junction contained 3 bases not matched to a gene. DNA of the CDR3: TGTGCCAGCAGCACAGGGGTCGGAAACACCATATATTTT. Protein sequence: CASSTGVGNTIYF.

This chain joins TRBV2 and TRBJ2-2; 8 bases fit TRBD2. The V and J ends lost 7 bases and 1 base, in that order; junction bases with no gene match: 11. This CDR3 is built from 17 residues. CDR1 and CDR2 from the germline V gene are SNHLY and FYNNEI. Here the CDR3 DNA reads TGTGCCAGCACTCCCCCGGGTGCGGGGGGGAACACCGGGGAGCTGTTTTTT. Protein: CASTPPGAGGNTGELFF. The full variable domain, with the rest looked up from reference TRBV2 and TRBJ2-2, is EPEVTQTPSHQVTQMGQEVILRCVPISNHLYFYWYRQILGQKVEFLVSFYNNEISEKSEIFDDQFSVERPDGSNFTLKIRSTKLEDSAMYFCASTPPGAGGNTGELFFGEGSRLTVL.

The rearrangement links TRBV10-3 to TRBJ2-2; TRBD2 agrees at 7 bases. Germline values: CDR1 ENHRY, CDR2 SYGVKD. This CDR3 is 16 amino acids long. Trimming at V came to 5 bases and at J to 0 bases, leaving 6 bases not matched to a gene. DNA for the CDR3: TGTGCCATCAGTCATAGCGGGTACGCGAACACCGGGGAGCTGTTTTTT. It is translated as CAISHSGYANTGELFF.

This chain connects TRBV27 to TRBJ2-1; 11 nucleotides align to TRBD2. The CDR3 covers 18 residues. Germline trimming cut 4 bases from V and 0 bases from J; bases unmatched to any gene: 8. Germline V gene sequence: CDR1 MNHEY, CDR2 SMNVEV (reference sequence). CDR3 amino acids: CASSSGTSGLSSYNEQFF. The CDR3 nucleotides read TGTGCCAGCAGTTCCGGGACTAGCGGATTAAGCTCCTACAATGAGCAGTTCTTC.

The CDR3 is CASSWGGVSTQYF. The CDR3 bases are TGTGCCAGCAGTTGGGGCGGGGTCAGTACGCAGTATTTT. The gene calls are TRBV6-5 and TRBJ2-3; D possibly corresponds to TRBD2 (6 bases). V lost 4 bases, J lost 8 bases, and 13 bases lay in between. Per the germline V gene, CDR1 is MNHEY and CDR2 is SVGAGI. The CDR3 is made up of 13 amino acids.

The rearrangement joins TRBV7-8 to TRBJ1-4; perhaps TRBD1 as D (5 bases). This CDR3 is 14 amino acids long. Trimming left V 1 base short and J 6 bases short, with 9 bases between. Germline CDR1 and CDR2: SGHVS and FQNEAQ. CDR3 in DNA: TGTGCCAGCAGCTTAGTCAGGGCGGATGAAAAACTGTTTTTT. Its protein product is CASSLVRADEKLFF. The entire variable domain, with the rest obtained from reference TRBV7-8 and TRBJ1-4, is as follows: GAGVSQSPRYKVAKRGQDVALRCDPISGHVSLFWYQQALGQGPEFLTYFQNEAQLDKSGLPSDRFFAERPEGSVSTLKIQRTQQEDSAVYLCASSLVRADEKLFFGSGTQLSVL.